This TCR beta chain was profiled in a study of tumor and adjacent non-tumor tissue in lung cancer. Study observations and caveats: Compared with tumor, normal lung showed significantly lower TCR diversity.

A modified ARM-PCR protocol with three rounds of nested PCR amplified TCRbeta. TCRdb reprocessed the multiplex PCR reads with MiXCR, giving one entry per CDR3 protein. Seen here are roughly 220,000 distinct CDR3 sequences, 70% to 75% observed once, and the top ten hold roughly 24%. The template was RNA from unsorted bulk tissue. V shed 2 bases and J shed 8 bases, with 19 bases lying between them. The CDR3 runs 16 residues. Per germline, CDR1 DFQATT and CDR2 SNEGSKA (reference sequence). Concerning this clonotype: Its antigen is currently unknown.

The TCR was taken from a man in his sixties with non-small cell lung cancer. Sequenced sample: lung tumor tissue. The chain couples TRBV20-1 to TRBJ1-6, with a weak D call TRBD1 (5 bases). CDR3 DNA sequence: TGCAGTGCTAGATTCGCAGGGCTTCTCCTCTATTCACCCCTCCACTTT. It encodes CSARFAGLLLYSPLHF.